This is a list of T cell receptor beta chains from one sample in a study of cytomegalovirus exposure and HLA in healthy donors. TCRdb's copy holds only in-frame clones and misses some; the assay was immunoSEQ multiplex PCR. The sample gives roughly 170,000 clones, 75% to 90% of which show up once; 1.6% is in the top ten. The sample was PBMCs. All receptors come from a man in his fifties or sixties in good health and CMV-seronegative. CDR3s leave out the opening cysteine and the closing phenylalanine or tryptophan. Not every row has a clone size; where given, it reads once, few, many or a size class.

CDR3 length,clone size,V gene,J gene,CDR3 protein
13,once,TRBV5-1,TRBJ1-3,ASSVQGASGNTIY
12,NA,TRBV27,TRBJ1-4,ASSRDRGSEKLF
15,NA,TRBV7-8,TRBJ2-7,ASSLVRQREVNYEQY
12,few,TRBV7-2,TRBJ2-2,ASSLATSAGELF
11,NA,TRBV6-6,TRBJ2-5,ASRRQGKETQY
14,NA,TRBV18,TRBJ2-5,ASSTIGGRAGETQY
11,NA,TRBV11-2,TRBJ2-2,ASSSRRTGELF
13,once,TRBV5-1,TRBJ1-2,ASSPETGNRYGYT
15,NA,TRBV4-3,TRBJ1-1,ASSHSNRGQGNTEAF
14,NA,TRBV7-3,TRBJ2-5,ASSLTNLGGQETQY
13,NA,TRBV18,TRBJ2-3,ASSPGPTSTDTQY
14,few,TRBV7-2,TRBJ2-3,ASSPPAGGFTDTQY
11,NA,TRBV29-1,TRBJ1-2,SVDVGQTYGYT
13,few,TRBV28,TRBJ2-7,ASSLRRGISYEQY
11,few,TRBV2,TRBJ1-5,ASSDFRGQPQH
14,NA,TRBV7-2,TRBJ2-1,ASSLGSGPTYNEQF
10,NA,TRBV18,TRBJ2-1,ASSLGRTESF
13,NA,TRBV9,TRBJ1-4,ASSVGVTSNEKLF
16,NA,TRBV29-1,TRBJ2-5,SVFGTGAVLGQGETQY
11,NA,TRBV7-3,TRBJ2-4,ASSLGGRDIQY
14,once,TRBV6-6,TRBJ1-3,ASSYGTGGPGNTIY
13,NA,TRBV6-1,TRBJ1-5,ASRGHRGLGQPQH
12,NA,TRBV19,TRBJ2-7,ASSIGAGHNEQY
10,NA,TRBV6-6,TRBJ2-7,ASRRQGAGKY
12,NA,TRBV7-2,TRBJ1-5,ASSLDRTNQPQH
14,NA,TRBV4-2,TRBJ2-5,ASSQASLAGMETQY
15,NA,TRBV28,TRBJ1-1,ASSGIRDRAWDTEAF
9,NA,TRBV29-1,TRBJ2-7,SVESTYEQY
13,NA,TRBV2,TRBJ2-1,ASRLGLSSYNEQF
17,once,TRBV21-1,TRBJ2-6,ASSKVGLTGGSGANVLT
12,NA,TRBV5-1,TRBJ1-6,ASSFQGIDSPLH
12,NA,TRBV5-4,TRBJ2-5,ASSRGTVGETQY
13,few,TRBV7-9,TRBJ1-4,ASSTVDSRNVKLF
13,NA,TRBV28,TRBJ2-7,ASSVTSGRGVEQY
12,NA,TRBV9,TRBJ1-2,ASSAIGGLYGYT
19,NA,TRBV29-1,TRBJ2-7,SVEAELRLAGGRPLPGEQY
13,NA,TRBV25-1,TRBJ2-5,ASTVFGGRQETQY
13,NA,TRBV27,TRBJ2-1,ASKGLVGPYNEQF
11,few,TRBV7-8,TRBJ1-1,ASSLRRNTEAF
12,NA,TRBV30,TRBJ2-3,AWSLGSGADTQY
13,NA,TRBV28,TRBJ1-4,ASSRGTGPVEKLF
15,NA,TRBV4-3,TRBJ2-3,ASSQDSLAGGLDTQY
13,NA,TRBV7-9,TRBJ1-2,ASSLGGPGGYGYT
14,NA,TRBV7-6,TRBJ2-1,ASSLHGGGRTNEQF
12,few,TRBV6-5,TRBJ2-7,ASSFIEGDYEQY
12,NA,TRBV7-2,TRBJ2-3,ASSLGSSGSTQY
13,NA,TRBV5-1,TRBJ2-1,ASSVLAGGYNEQF
10,NA,TRBV29-1,TRBJ2-3,SVGPGTDTQY
14,few,TRBV7-2,TRBJ2-3,ASSVLRTGNTDTQY
12,few,TRBV6-5,TRBJ2-1,ASSWTGVRNEQF
13,NA,TRBV28,TRBJ2-1,ASSLPGSSEGEQF
12,once,TRBV6-5,TRBJ1-2,ASSQTGALYGYT
12,NA,TRBV14,TRBJ2-3,ARCVAGLTDTQY
12,NA,TRBV7-9,TRBJ2-2,ASRGRSTTGELF
12,NA,TRBV19,TRBJ1-1,ASRGPGGRTEAF
15,NA,TRBV4-1,NA,ASSQEPRDSRIYEQY
15,NA,TRBV4-2,TRBJ2-3,ASSQDQGRQGLDTQY
11,few,TRBV5-6,TRBJ1-1,ASSVGTVGEAF
12,NA,TRBV5-1,TRBJ1-3,ASSLAGSGNTIY